This T cell receptor beta chain derives from a study of OX40 agonist ivuxolimab in advanced cancers. Study in general: In this trial design, patients received ivuxolimab intravenously at 0.01 to 10 mg/kg every 2 weeks.

This clone has more than one count but fewer than ten. Only in-frame clones appear in the TCRdb table, and some are missing; sequencing was by immunoSEQ multiplex PCR. The table records approximately 44,000 clones, 75% to 90% of them present only once. Autoimmune disease history or systemic immunosuppression led to patients being barred. The material sequenced was CD4+ or CD8+ T cells sorted from blood, taken in a trial of the OX40 agonist ivuxolimab. The clonotype was recovered from an adult with an advanced solid tumor such as melanoma, head and neck, liver or kidney cancer.

CDR3 in DNA: TGTGCCAGCAGCTCCGAGCGGGGGGGACTAGCGGGAAGCTATGAGCAGTTCTTC. It translates to CASSSERGGLAGSYEQFF. This chain links TRBV11-3 with TRBJ2-1, with TRBD2 matching 13 bases. This CDR3 contains 18 residues. The V segment lost 4 bases and the J segment 8 bases; nucleotides outside the gene matches: 14. Looked up from germline, CDR1 is SGHNT and CDR2 is YENEEA.